The clone carrying this T cell receptor (beta chain) showed up just once. The antigen remains unidentified. Only in-frame clones appear in the TCRdb table, and some are missing; sequencing was by immunoSEQ multiplex PCR. The sample carries approximately 170,000 clones, 80% to 90% recorded once. V lost 3 bases and J lost 1, with 10 bases in between. The CDR3 contains 15 residues. CDR1 MDHEN and CDR2 SYDVKM come from the germline V gene. The sample originates from a study of T cell responses to AZD1222 COVID-19 vaccine. The study, taken as a whole, reports: There were vaccine-associated CD4 TCRs across spike, dominant at 160-218 and 743-854. Repertoire sampling occurred only after the peak T cell response. Targets within unmutated variant regions were reportedly found for nearly half of spike-specific TCRs.

The source material was peripheral blood, sampled on day 0 of AZD1222 vaccination. The receptor's source is an adult in good health. This chain links TRBV28 with TRBJ1-5; weak D call: TRBD1 (6 bases). CDR3 sequence: CASSFQGRSNQPQHF. In nucleotides, the CDR3 is TGTGCCAGCAGTTTCCAGGGGAGGAGCAATCAGCCCCAGCATTTT.